The T cell receptor (beta chain) under discussion was sequenced for a study of T cells in women clearing cervical HPV infection. About the research overall: Cases were women with histologically confirmed HPV16-related CIN3 or worse, including 2 invasive cancers.

Concerning this clone: The read comes to an end 3 residues before the CDR3 does, leaving the germline J gene to fill in the end.

Assay: immunoSEQ multiplex PCR; the TCRdb copy retains only in-frame clones and omits some. The repertoire table contains under 35,000 clones. V was trimmed by 3 bases and J by 8 bases, leaving 14 bases between them. The germline V gene has CDR1 KGHSH and CDR2 LQKENI. CDR3 size: 14 residues. The origin of this receptor is a woman between 18 and 69 years old with a cervical HPV16 infection that either progressed to CIN3+ or cleared (not recorded which). Sequenced: blood buffy coat. The genes are TRBV18 and TRBJ2-1; TRBD2 might be the D (7 bases). Partial CDR3 DNA: TGTGCCAGCTCACCGGGGGGGCCTGGGGATGAG. It translates to CASSPGGPGDE. The full CDR3 protein is CASSPGGPGDEQFF.